These 22 T cell receptor beta chains share one sample of origin, sequenced in a study of spatial heterogeneity in lung cancer. Time point indicated: sample taken at primary tumor resection. Each CDR3 protein is one row after TCRdb ran MiXCR on the 5' RACE reads. The top ten hold 9.8% of the sample, which has some 16,000 distinct CDR3 sequences, 3.6% seen once. The sequencing here drew on normal lung tissue next to the tumor, taken at surgery. The origin of the receptors is a male donor with early-stage non-small cell lung cancer.

This clonotype has at least ten counts. This beta chain lies outside the target of a library built for alpha chains; its clone size means little. The chain uses TRBV19 and TRBJ1-2; the D gene is possibly TRBD1 (6 bases). Trimming shortened V by 8 bases and J by 6 bases, and 13 bases separated the two germline ends. CDR1 and CDR2 from the germline V gene are LNHDA and SQIVND (reference sequence). This CDR3 spans 12 amino acids. The CDR3 bases are TGTGCCAGTTCGGACAGAACCCATGGCTACACCTTC. It is translated as CASSDRTHGYTF.

This clonotype was counted many times. Since it is a stray read in a library aimed at alpha chains, this beta chain has a size that is not meaningful. The chain couples TRBV20-1 to TRBJ2-7, with 10 bases lining up with TRBD2. After removal of 5 bases from V and 4 bases from J, the junction contained 14 bases not matched to a gene. The CDR3 runs to 16 residues. The germline V gene has CDR1 DFQATT and CDR2 SNEGSKA (reference sequence). The CDR3 spells CSAHTPLSGRRYEQYF. The DNA for the CDR3 is TGCAGTGCTCACACACCCCTTAGCGGGAGGCGATACGAGCAGTACTTC.

This clonotype was found many times. This beta chain slipped into a library made for alpha chains as a stray read, so its size is not meaningful. The chain is built from TRBV9 and TRBJ2-2; 7 bases match TRBD1. The CDR3 extends over 15 amino acids. V was pared by 3 bases and J by 0 bases, with 2 bases of the junction left unmatched. The germline V gene encodes CDR1 SGDLS and CDR2 YYNGEE. CDR3 in amino acids: CASSGTGSNTGELFF. The CDR3 nucleotides are TGTGCCAGCAGCGGGACAGGATCGAACACCGGGGAGCTGTTTTTT.

This clonotype was counted many times. This beta chain slipped into a library made for alpha chains as a stray read, so its size is not meaningful. The V gene is TRBV10-2, the J gene TRBJ1-5, with a tentative D call TRBD1 (6 bases). The CDR3 spans 13 residues. The V gene's germline CDR1 is WSHSY and CDR2 SAAADI. V lost 3 bases and J lost 7, with 10 bases in between. Here the CDR3 reads CASSEGGPQPQHF. For the CDR3, the DNA is TGCGCCAGCAGTGAAGGGGGTCCCCAGCCCCAGCATTTT.

This clonotype was recorded at least ten times. Since the library was made to target alpha chains, this beta chain is a stray read and its abundance is not meaningful. This chain links TRBV5-6 with TRBJ2-1, with 16 bases that match TRBD2. The CDR3 spans 16 residues. Trimming cost V 7 bases and J 8 bases; bases outside gene matches: 9. The V gene's germline CDR1 is SGHDT and CDR2 YYEEEE. CDR3 sequence (DNA): TGTGCCAGCGGCGGGACTAGCGGGAGGGCAAGGGATGAGCAGTTCTTC. Amino acids: CASGGTSGRARDEQFF.

By its share, this clonotype is medium-sized (0.01 to 0.1%). This beta chain was picked up by a library intended for alpha chains and is off target, so its count carries little meaning. The V gene is TRBV5-4, the J gene TRBJ2-3; 13 bases fit TRBD2. The CDR3 consists of 17 residues. V shed 3 bases, J shed 2 bases, and the junction held 6 bases outside the gene matches. The V gene's germline CDR1 is SGHNT and CDR2 YYREEE (reference sequence). This chain's CDR3 is CASSSRLAGGPTDTQYF. The DNA of the CDR3 is TGTGCCAGCAGCTCTAGACTAGCGGGAGGCCCCACAGATACGCAGTATTTT.

About this clonotype: In a library made to pick up alpha chains, this beta chain is a stray read with a size that means little. The V call is TRBV20-1, the J call TRBJ1-1, with 7 bases aligning to TRBD1. V shed 4 bases, J shed 1 base, and the junction held 9 bases outside the gene matches. The CDR3 is 15 residues long. Germline V gives CDR1 DFQATT, CDR2 SNEGSKA (reference sequence). CDR3 residues: CSAIEGAKKNTEAFF. The CDR3 DNA follows: TGCAGTGCTATAGAGGGGGCCAAAAAGAACACTGAAGCTTTCTTT.

This clonotype was observed at least ten times. Being off target in a library aimed at alpha chains, this beta chain has a size of little meaning. The chain carries TRBV2 and TRBJ1-5, with unresolved D. The CDR3 is 13 amino acids. CDR1 and CDR2 (germline): SNHLY, FYNNEI. Trimming pared 7 bases from V and 4 bases from J, leaving 11 bases between. The CDR3 is CASTRSGNQPQHF. The CDR3 coding sequence is TGTGCCAGCACCAGATCCGGGAATCAGCCCCAGCATTTT.

This clonotype is labeled as medium-sized (0.01 to 0.1%). Little can be read into the size of this beta chain, an off-target read in a library designed for alpha chains. The rearrangement links TRBV9 to TRBJ2-5, with D perhaps TRBD1 (6 bases). V dropped 0 bases and J dropped 3 bases, with 9 bases sitting between them. Germline CDR1 SGDLS, CDR2 YYNGEE. The CDR3 is 14 amino acids. CDR3 DNA sequence: TGTGCCAGCAGCGTAGGGGGGCGAGAAGAGACCCAGTACTTC. Protein sequence: CASSVGGREETQYF. The variable domain in full, with the rest retrieved from reference TRBV9 and TRBJ2-5, is DSGVTQTPKHLITATGQRVTLRCSPRSGDLSVYWYQQSLDQGLQFLIQYYNGEERAKGNILERFSAQQFPDLHSELNLSSLELGDSALYFCASSVGGREETQYFGPGTRLLVL.

This clonotype appeared many times. This beta chain is an unintended read in a library built for alpha chains; its size means little. V is TRBV14 and J is TRBJ2-7; D is possibly TRBD2 (5 bases). From germline, CDR1 is SGHDN and CDR2 FVKESK. V was cut by 4 bases and J by 6 bases, with 10 bases left in between. This CDR3 region has 12 residues. The CDR3 reads CASSPDGSEQYF. CDR3 nucleotides: TGTGCCAGCAGCCCGGATGGGAGCGAGCAGTACTTC.

This clonotype was seen at least ten times. This beta chain is an off-target read within a library intended for alpha chains, so its frequency means little. The J gene is TRBJ1-5, the V gene TRBV6-1; perhaps TRBD1 as D (5 bases). The CDR3 loop spans 11 amino acids. CDR1 and CDR2 from the germline V gene are MNHNS and SASEGT. Trimming removed 3 bases at V and 11 bases at J, with 8 bases between. CDR3 nucleotide sequence: TGTGCCAGCAGTGATGTGGGGGCCCAGCATTTT. Amino acids: CASSDVGAQHF.

This clonotype was observed many times. This beta chain turned up in a library designed for alpha chains; as an off-target read, its abundance says little. The chain carries TRBV3-1 and TRBJ2-7; weak D call: TRBD2 (5 bases). V lost 0 bases and J 1 base, leaving 13 bases between the germline ends. This CDR3 comprises 16 residues. Germline CDR1 is LGHDT and CDR2 is YNNKEL (reference sequence). CDR3 region: CASSQDGIELSYEQYF. CDR3 bases: TGTGCCAGCAGCCAAGACGGGATAGAGCTGTCCTACGAGCAGTACTTC.

This clonotype has a count of ten or more. Since it is a stray read in a library aimed at alpha chains, this beta chain has a size that is not meaningful. V and J are TRBV6-5 and TRBJ2-2; 9 bases match TRBD2. The V gene end was trimmed by 5 bases and the J gene end by 7 bases; junction bases not matched to a gene: 14. The CDR3 has 17 amino acids. Germline lookup yields CDR1 MNHEY and CDR2 SVGAGI. The CDR3 protein is CASSPANSGRWIGELFF. CDR3 DNA sequence: TGTGCCAGCAGTCCAGCTAATAGCGGGAGATGGATCGGGGAGCTGTTTTTT.

This clonotype was observed at least ten times. This beta chain was picked up by a library intended for alpha chains and is off target, so its count carries little meaning. The rearrangement joins TRBV29-1 to TRBJ2-2, with D possibly matching TRBD1 (6 bases). Trimming pared 5 bases from V and 1 base from J, leaving 14 bases between. Germline lookup yields CDR1 SQVTM and CDR2 ANQGSEA. The CDR3 is made up of 15 amino acids. Written as DNA, the CDR3 is TGCAGCGTTCGAAGGACAGCAGAGAACACCGGGGAGCTGTTTTTT. It specifies CSVRRTAENTGELFF.

This clonotype was observed at least ten times. The size of this beta chain means little, since it is a stray read in a library made for alpha chains. The V call is TRBV24-1, the J call TRBJ2-1, with D possibly TRBD1 on 6 matching bases. CDR1 is KGHDR, CDR2 SFDVKD, per germline. Trimming cost V 2 bases and J 8 bases, with 9 bases left between them. The CDR3 sequence is 13 residues long. The CDR3 nucleotides are TGTGCCACCAGTGATTACAGGGCATATGAGCAGTTCTTC. Encoded protein: CATSDYRAYEQFF.

This clonotype was counted ten times or more. With the library built for alpha chains, this beta chain is off target and its frequency is not meaningful. V usage is TRBV6-5 and J usage is TRBJ2-7; D perhaps matches TRBD1 (6 bases). The germline V gene has CDR1 MNHEY and CDR2 SVGAGI. V was shortened by 2 bases and J by 6 bases, with 17 bases between the two germline ends. The CDR3 totals 15 residues. This CDR3 reads CASSYIAGVLREQYF. For the CDR3, the DNA is TGTGCCAGCAGTTACATCGCAGGGGTCCTCCGCGAGCAGTACTTC.

This clonotype was observed at least ten times. Found in a library prepared for alpha chains, this beta chain is an off-target read, and its abundance has little meaning. The CDR3 is CSVEATSYGYTF. The DNA of the CDR3 is TGCAGCGTTGAGGCCACTAGCTATGGCTACACCTTC. The rearrangement links TRBV29-1 to TRBJ1-2; no firm D call. Germline V gene data show CDR1 as SQVTM and CDR2 as ANQGSEA. The CDR3 is 12 residues long. V gave up 3 bases and J gave up 4 bases, with 9 bases separating them.

This clonotype turned up a few times. This beta chain lies outside the target of a library built for alpha chains; its clone size means little. V usage is TRBV9 and J usage is TRBJ2-2; D perhaps matches TRBD2 (5 bases). Trimming took off 2 bases at V and 3 bases at J, with 5 bases between the two ends. Looked up from germline, CDR1 is SGDLS and CDR2 is YYNGEE. This CDR3 is 13 amino acids long. The CDR3 DNA follows: TGTGCCAGCAGCGTGGGAGACACCGGGGAGCTGTTTTTT. It encodes CASSVGDTGELFF.

This clonotype has ten or more counts. The library was prepared for alpha chains; this beta chain is a stray read, so its frequency means little. The chain uses TRBV7-2 and TRBJ2-3, with TRBD2 matching over 9 bases. This CDR3 contains 15 residues. V was clipped by 2 bases and J by 3 bases; unmatched bases: 3. The V gene's germline CDR1 is SGHTA and CDR2 FQGNSA. The CDR3 loop is CASSLLAGETDTQYF. CDR3 nucleotide sequence: TGTGCCAGCAGCTTATTAGCGGGAGAGACAGATACGCAGTATTTT.

A note on this clonotype: Since the library was made to target alpha chains, this beta chain is a stray read and its abundance is not meaningful. The chain couples TRBV3-1 to TRBJ2-6; 8 bases match TRBD1. Germline lookup yields CDR1 LGHDT and CDR2 YNNKEL (reference sequence). V lost 4 bases and J lost 2; bases outside the gene matches: 4. This CDR3 has 16 amino acids. The DNA of the CDR3 is TGTGCCAGCAGCCGTCAGGGGGCGGCTGGGGCCAACGTCCTGACTTTC. It specifies CASSRQGAAGANVLTF.

This clonotype was recorded at least ten times. This beta chain lies outside the target of a library built for alpha chains; its clone size means little. This sequence joins TRBV7-9 and TRBJ2-6, with TRBD1 identical over 8 bases. The CDR3 runs to 17 residues. V dropped 7 bases and J dropped 0; count of bases not matched to a gene: 8. Germline values: CDR1 SEHNR, CDR2 FQNEAQ (reference sequence). CDR3 in amino acids: CASTQGQVDSGANVLTF. The CDR3 DNA sequence: TGTGCCAGCACCCAGGGACAGGTCGACTCTGGGGCCAACGTCCTGACTTTC.

This clonotype was picked up many times. The library was prepared for alpha chains; this beta chain is a stray read, so its frequency means little. This sequence joins TRBV12-3 or TRBV12-4 and TRBJ2-7; tentative D call: TRBD1 (6 bases). The CDR3 covers 15 residues. V gave up 3 bases and J gave up 0 bases, with 12 bases separating them. CDR3 region: CASSFRGTDSYEQYF. In nucleotides, the CDR3 is TGTGCCAGCAGTTTTAGGGGGACGGACTCCTACGAGCAGTACTTC.